The next 27 T cell receptor beta chains were all read from a single sample in a study of blood T cell repertoires in COVID-19. Generated by immunoSEQ multiplex PCR, the TCRdb table keeps only in-frame clones and is missing some. Altogether fewer than 150,000 clones are present, around 86% being singletons, with the ten largest covering 15% to 20%. The specimen sequenced was peripheral blood. The receptors were gathered from a woman aged 45-65 years who had recovered from COVID-19.

The V call is TRBV2, the J call TRBJ2-7; TRBD1 might be the D (5 bases). The V end was cut by 8 bases, the J end by 3 bases, with 14 bases between. Germline V gene sequence: CDR1 SNHLY, CDR2 FYNNEI. CDR3 length equals 13 residues. The CDR3 sequence is CASESTALYEQYF. Written as DNA, the CDR3 is TGTGCCAGCGAATCGACAGCCCTCTACGAGCAGTACTTC.

Concerning this clone: The sample contains more than one DNA sequence encoding this CDR3. V and J are TRBV30 and TRBJ1-2; D not certain. The CDR3 runs to 12 residues. Trimming stripped 2 bases from V and 4 bases from J, with 8 bases between. Germline CDR1 GTSNPN, CDR2 SVGIG (reference sequence). CDR3 in DNA: TGTGCCTGGAGTCCATCGGGCTATGGCTACACCTTC. Amino acid sequence: CAWSPSGYGYTF.

The V and J genes are TRBV9 and TRBJ1-3; D is perhaps TRBD1 (6 bases). This CDR3 spans 16 amino acids. Germline CDR1 SGDLS, CDR2 YYNGEE. Trimming left V 4 bases short and J 2 bases short, with 16 bases between. CDR3 in DNA: TGTGCCAGCAGCCCCGGGAGGGCAGGGGCTGGAAACACCATATATTTT. It encodes CASSPGRAGAGNTIYF.

The chain recombines TRBV2 with TRBJ1-2; weak D call: TRBD1 (5 bases). V was shortened by 6 bases and J by 4 bases, with 15 bases between the two germline ends. The V gene's germline CDR1 is SNHLY and CDR2 FYNNEI. The length of the CDR3 is 14 residues. CDR3 bases: TGTGCCAGCAGGAACAGGAGATCAGGCTATGGCTACACCTTC. Translation gives CASRNRRSGYGYTF.

The chain couples TRBV5-4 to TRBJ1-5; D is perhaps TRBD1 (5 bases). CDR3 length: 15 amino acids. Germline CDR1 and CDR2: SGHNT and YYREEE (reference sequence). The V and J ends lost 4 bases and 2 bases respectively, with 13 bases between them. Here the CDR3 reads CASSLDRGGNQPQHF. The CDR3 bases are TGTGCCAGCAGCCTAGACCGGGGGGGCAATCAGCCCCAGCATTTT.

This clone was seen just once. Sequence at one end of the junction differs from germline and may be a read error. This chain connects TRBV18 to TRBJ1-2; 11 bases line up with TRBD1. CDR1 and CDR2 (germline): KGHSH, LQKENI. The CDR3 length is 13 residues. The CDR3 DNA reads TGTGCCAGCTCACCACTGCAGGGACAGGGGGATATCTTC. Protein: CASSPLQGQGDIF.

The genes are TRBV27 and TRBJ2-1, with 10 bases fitting TRBD2. Losses at the gene ends were 0 bases for V and 13 bases for J; bases not matched to a gene: 6. The CDR3 runs 14 residues. Per the germline V gene, CDR1 is MNHEY and CDR2 is SMNVEV (reference sequence). Here the CDR3 reads CASSLSLPSGSQFF. The DNA for the CDR3 is TGTGCCAGCAGTTTATCTCTCCCTAGCGGGAGTCAGTTCTTC.

This clone turned up a few times. The V call is TRBV11-3, the J call TRBJ2-3, with TRBD2 identical over 12 bases. The CDR3 loop spans 18 amino acids. CDR1 and CDR2 from the germline V gene are SGHNT and YENEEA. Trimming at V came to 0 bases and at J to 11 bases, leaving 15 bases not matched to a gene. The CDR3 sequence: CASSLDLMGLAGSPLQYF. The CDR3 nucleotides read TGTGCCAGCAGCTTAGATCTAATGGGACTAGCGGGTTCTCCTTTGCAGTATTTT.

The gene calls are TRBV5-1 and TRBJ2-2, with 13 bases matching TRBD2. This CDR3 has 19 amino acids. Germline V gives CDR1 SGHRS, CDR2 YFSETQ. J was trimmed by 7 bases and V by 3 bases; bases with no gene match: 15. CDR3 DNA: TGCGCCAGCAGCTCCCAGCTGACTAGCGGGAGGAGCCTCGGCGGGGAGCTGTTTTTT. Its translation is CASSSQLTSGRSLGGELFF.

This chain links TRBV28 with TRBJ1-1, with D perhaps TRBD1 (5 bases). The CDR3 length is 13 residues. The V gene's germline CDR1 is MDHEN and CDR2 SYDVKM. The CDR3 nucleotides read TGTGCGTGGGGCCGCACCACCAAGACTGAAGCTTTCTTT. It translates to CAWGRTTKTEAFF.

The V gene is TRBV18, the J gene TRBJ2-1, with D hard to call. From germline, CDR1 is KGHSH and CDR2 LQKENI. Trimming shortened V by 0 bases and J by 8 bases, and 11 bases separated the two germline ends. The CDR3 has 14 amino acids. The CDR3 DNA reads TGTGCCAGCTCACCACCAAGTTCCACAGATGAGCAGTTCTTC. This sequence encodes CASSPPSSTDEQFF.

The chain is built from TRBV5-4 and TRBJ1-4, with D perhaps matching TRBD1 (5 bases). The CDR3 is 16 amino acids. Between the trimmed V and J ends, which lost 1 base and 6 bases, there was a span of 16 bases. Germline V gives CDR1 SGHNT, CDR2 YYREEE (reference sequence). The CDR3 spells CASSLSSGGVDEKLFF. The CDR3 DNA reads TGTGCCAGCAGCTTGTCGAGCGGAGGGGTCGATGAAAAACTGTTTTTT.

V and J are TRBV18 and TRBJ1-5, with a possible D match to TRBD1 (6 bases). V lost 0 bases, J lost 2 bases, and 8 bases lay in between. Per germline, CDR1 KGHSH and CDR2 LQKENI. This CDR3 is built from 15 residues. The CDR3: CASSPPTGGNQPQHF. DNA of the CDR3: TGTGCCAGCTCACCACCGACAGGCGGCAATCAGCCCCAGCATTTT.

V is TRBV3-1 (or the pseudogene TRBV3-2) and J is TRBJ1-4; 7 nucleotides match TRBD1. The germline V gene has CDR1 LGHDT and CDR2 YNNKEL (reference sequence). The CDR3 covers 14 residues. The ends lost 4 bases at V and 8 bases at J; junction bases unmatched: 7. The DNA of the CDR3 is TGTGCCAGCAGCCCCCGACAGGGCCGGGAAAAACTGTTTTTT. Its protein product is CASSPRQGREKLFF.

With regard to this clone: The sample has other DNA sequences that encode this CDR3 too. CDR3 coding DNA: TGCGCCAGCAGCTTAGCGATGAACACCGGGGAGCTGTTTTTT. Residues: CASSLAMNTGELFF. The chain couples TRBV5-1 to TRBJ2-2; no reliable D call. The CDR3 spans 14 residues. V lost 2 bases to trimming and J lost 1 base, with 6 bases between them. Looked up from germline, CDR1 is SGHRS and CDR2 is YFSETQ. The full variable domain, rest sourced from reference TRBV5-1 and TRBJ2-2, is KAGVTQTPRYLIKTRGQQVTLSCSPISGHRSVSWYQQTPGQGLQFLFEYFSETQRNKGNFPGRFSGRQFSNSRSEMNVSTLELGDSALYLCASSLAMNTGELFFGEGSRLTVL.

CDR3 amino acids: CASSWYRDRGTDTQYF. The CDR3 nucleotides read TGTGCCAGCAGCTGGTACCGGGACAGGGGTACAGATACGCAGTATTTT. The J gene is TRBJ2-3, the V gene TRBV11-2; 10 bases fit TRBD1. V was pared by 4 bases and J by 3 bases, with 7 bases of the junction left unmatched. Germline values: CDR1 SGHAT, CDR2 FQNNGV. There are 16 residues in the CDR3.

This chain joins TRBV29-1 and TRBJ2-5; TRBD2 matches 9 bases. Germline trimming cut 7 bases from V and 4 bases from J; bases unmatched to any gene: 10. Germline V CDR1 and CDR2: SQVTM, ANQGSEA. The CDR3 sequence is 14 residues long. The CDR3 spells CSAVWLAGPETQYF. Here the CDR3 DNA reads TGCAGCGCTGTTTGGCTAGCGGGACCAGAGACCCAGTACTTC.

This clone was seen more than once but under ten times. The chain recombines TRBV6-1 with TRBJ1-2; D call uncertain. The CDR3 totals 15 residues. V dropped 3 bases and J dropped 4 bases, with 15 bases sitting between them. Germline V gives CDR1 MNHNS, CDR2 SASEGT. The chain's CDR3 is CASSDLWARLYGYTF. DNA for the CDR3: TGTGCCAGCAGTGACCTGTGGGCACGCCTCTATGGCTACACCTTC.

This clone has a single count. As DNA, the CDR3 is TGTGCCAGCAGTTTAGAGGCAGGGAACGAGCAGTACTTC. It translates to CASSLEAGNEQYF. This chain joins TRBV27 and TRBJ2-7; D is possibly TRBD1 (5 bases). Trimming cost V 2 bases and J 5 bases, with 10 bases left between them. The CDR3 is 13 amino acids. CDR1 and CDR2 (germline): MNHEY, SMNVEV (reference sequence).

The chain links TRBV6-5 to TRBJ1-6; D perhaps matches TRBD1 (5 bases). Trimming took 2 bases from V and 4 from J, leaving 9 bases between them. The CDR3 runs to 15 residues. Germline V CDR1 and CDR2: MNHEY, SVGAGI. The CDR3 protein is CASSYRQPYNSPLHF. In DNA form, the CDR3 reads TGTGCCAGCAGTTACCGACAGCCATATAATTCACCCCTCCACTTT.

CDR3 sequence: CASSLSRGTEAFF. DNA of the CDR3: TGTGCCAGCAGTTTATCCAGGGGCACTGAAGCTTTCTTT. V usage is TRBV27 and J usage is TRBJ1-1; possible D gene TRBD1, 6 bases. Germline loops: CDR1 MNHEY, CDR2 SMNVEV (reference sequence). Deletions cut 0 bases from V and 4 bases from J, with 6 bases between. This CDR3 contains 13 residues.

This clone was observed a few times. The rearrangement links TRBV25-1 to TRBJ1-2, with TRBD1 identical over 8 bases. CDR3 length: 16 residues. From germline, CDR1 is MGHDK and CDR2 SYGVNS. V gave up 4 bases and J gave up 3 bases; unmatched junction bases: 10. The chain's CDR3 is CASSAPPGQDDYGYTF. The CDR3 bases are TGTGCCAGCAGTGCCCCGCCGGGACAGGATGACTATGGCTACACCTTC.

In its sample, this clone was seen once. The V and J genes are TRBV7-9 and TRBJ2-1; TRBD2 is a possible D gene (7 bases). CDR1 is SEHNR and CDR2 is FQNEAQ in the germline V gene (reference sequence). This CDR3 spans 12 amino acids. The CDR3 region has the DNA TGTGCGACCAAGAGGGGGGGTGGTGAGCAGTTCTTC. This codes for CATKRGGGEQFF.

This clone was found once. This chain uses TRBV6-5 with TRBJ1-1; D remains ambiguous. V was trimmed by 5 bases and J by 0 bases, leaving 4 bases between them. The CDR3 consists of 12 residues. Germline loops: CDR1 MNHEY, CDR2 SVGAGI. As DNA, the CDR3 is TGTGCCAGCAGTCAGATGAACACTGAAGCTTTCTTT. This encodes CASSQMNTEAFF.

J is TRBJ2-7 and V is TRBV28, with D unclear. Trimming stripped 6 bases from V and 2 bases from J, with 14 bases between. Germline values: CDR1 MDHEN, CDR2 SYDVKM. The CDR3 runs to 14 residues. For the CDR3, the DNA is TGTGCCAGCAGCTCCCCCGACACCCCCTACGAGCAGTACTTC. Amino acid sequence: CASSSPDTPYEQYF.

The chain employs TRBV6-5 and TRBJ1-1; 9 bases fit TRBD1. Trimming cost V 2 bases and J 6 bases; bases outside gene matches: 7. CDR1 is MNHEY, CDR2 SVGAGI, per germline. The CDR3 covers 15 residues. The CDR3 DNA reads TGTGCCAGCAGTTACCTCGGACAGGGGATATCTGAAGCTTTCTTT. Protein sequence: CASSYLGQGISEAFF.

V and J are TRBV4-2 and TRBJ2-1, with 7 bases matching TRBD1. V shed 3 bases, J shed 5 bases, and the junction held 7 bases outside the gene matches. Germline loops: CDR1 LGHNA, CDR2 YNFKEQ. The CDR3 is 15 residues long. CDR3 DNA: TGTGCCAGCAGCCATAGAGGACAGGACAACAATGAGCAGTTCTTC. Residues: CASSHRGQDNNEQFF.